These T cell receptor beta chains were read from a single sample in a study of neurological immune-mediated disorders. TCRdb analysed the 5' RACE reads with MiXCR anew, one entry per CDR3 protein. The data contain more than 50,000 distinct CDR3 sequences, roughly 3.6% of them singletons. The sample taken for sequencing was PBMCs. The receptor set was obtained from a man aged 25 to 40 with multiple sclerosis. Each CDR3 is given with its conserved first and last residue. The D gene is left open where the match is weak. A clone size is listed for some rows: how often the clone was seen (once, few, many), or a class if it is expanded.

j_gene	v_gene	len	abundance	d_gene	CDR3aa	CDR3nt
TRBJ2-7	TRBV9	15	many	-	CASSVEGYGNYEQYF	TGTGCCAGCAGCGTAGAAGGGTACGGGAACTACGAGCAGTACTTC
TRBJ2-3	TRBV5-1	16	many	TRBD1	CASSLATGGAPDTQYF	TGCGCCAGCAGCTTGGCGACAGGGGGCGCCCCAGATACGCAGTATTTT
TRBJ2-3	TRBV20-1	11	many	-	CSASLRDTQYF	TGCAGTGCAAGCCTTAGGGATACGCAGTATTTT
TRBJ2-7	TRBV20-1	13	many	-	CSATGLTSLRQYF	TGCAGTGCTACGGGACTGACGAGCCTCAGGCAGTACTTC
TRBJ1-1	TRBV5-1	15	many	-	CASSLGVRKNTEAFF	TGCGCCAGCAGCTTGGGTGTTCGGAAGAACACTGAAGCTTTCTTT
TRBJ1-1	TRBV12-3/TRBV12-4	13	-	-	CASSLGGEGPAFF	TGTGCCAGCAGTTTGGGGGGAGAGGGGCCAGCTTTCTTT
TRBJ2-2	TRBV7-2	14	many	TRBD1	CASSRDSNTGELFF	TGTGCCAGCAGCCGGGACAGTAACACCGGGGAGCTGTTTTTT
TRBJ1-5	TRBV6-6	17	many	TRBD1	CASSQDRGGYSNQPQHF	TGTGCCAGCAGTCAAGACAGGGGGGGCTATAGCAATCAGCCCCAGCATTTT
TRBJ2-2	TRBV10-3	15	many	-	CAISERGSNTGELFF	TGTGCCATCAGTGAGCGGGGGAGTAACACCGGGGAGCTGTTTTTT
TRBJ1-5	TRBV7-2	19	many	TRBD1	CASSLEATGGPTSNQPQHF	TGTGCCAGCAGCTTAGAAGCGACAGGGGGCCCAACTAGCAATCAGCCCCAGCATTTT
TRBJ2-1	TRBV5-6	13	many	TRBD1	CASSPGTEYEQFF	TGTGCCAGCAGCCCCGGGACAGAGTATGAGCAGTTCTTC
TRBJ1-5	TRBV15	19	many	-	CATSRDPRGARLSNQPQHF	TGTGCCACCAGCAGAGACCCTCGGGGGGCGCGTCTTAGCAATCAGCCCCAGCATTTT
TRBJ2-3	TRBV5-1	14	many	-	CASSLGLETDTQYF	TGCGCCAGCAGCTTGGGACTAGAAACAGATACGCAGTATTTT
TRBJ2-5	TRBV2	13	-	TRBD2	CASSREGKETQYF	TGTGCCAGCAGTAGGGAGGGTAAAGAGACCCAGTACTTC
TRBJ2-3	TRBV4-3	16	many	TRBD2	CASSQGRGGSTDTQYF	TGCGCCAGCAGCCAAGGACGGGGGGGAAGCACAGATACGCAGTATTTT
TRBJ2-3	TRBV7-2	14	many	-	CASSFGRETDTQYF	TGTGCCAGCAGCTTCGGACGGGAAACAGATACGCAGTATTTT
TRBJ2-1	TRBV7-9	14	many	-	CASSRLWGWDEQFF	TGTGCCAGCAGCCGACTATGGGGCTGGGATGAGCAGTTCTTC
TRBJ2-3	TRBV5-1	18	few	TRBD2	CASSLDPSGGRSTDTQYF	TGCGCCAGCAGCTTGGACCCTAGCGGGGGGCGAAGCACAGATACGCAGTATTTT
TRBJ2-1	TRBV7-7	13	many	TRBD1	CASSADRAGEQFF	TGTGCCAGCAGCGCCGACAGGGCTGGTGAGCAGTTCTTC
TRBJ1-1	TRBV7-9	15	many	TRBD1	CASSPGQGSDTEAFF	TGTGCCAGCAGCCCCGGACAGGGTTCGGACACTGAAGCTTTCTTT
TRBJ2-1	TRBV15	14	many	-	CATSRGGAENEQFF	TGTGCCACCAGCAGGGGGGGGGCAGAGAATGAGCAGTTCTTC
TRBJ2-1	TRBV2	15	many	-	CANLISLGANNEQFF	TGTGCCAACTTAATTAGCCTTGGGGCCAACAATGAGCAGTTCTTC
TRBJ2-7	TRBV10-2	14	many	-	CASSEMGGSYEQYF	TGCGCCAGCAGTGAAATGGGTGGCTCCTACGAGCAGTACTTC
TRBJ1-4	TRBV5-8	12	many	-	CASSLDGEKLFF	TGTGCCAGCAGCTTGGATGGTGAAAAACTGTTTTTT
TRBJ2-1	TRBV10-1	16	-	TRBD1	CASSELRQGTYNEQFF	TGCGCCAGCAGTGAGCTACGACAGGGAACCTACAATGAGCAGTTCTTC
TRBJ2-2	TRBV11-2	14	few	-	CASSLGPGYGELFF	TGTGCCAGCAGCTTAGGGCCAGGGTACGGGGAGCTGTTTTTT
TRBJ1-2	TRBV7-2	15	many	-	CASSTSRTPRYGYTF	TGTGCCAGCAGCACCTCCCGGACCCCACGGTATGGCTACACCTTC
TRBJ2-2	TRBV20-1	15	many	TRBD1	CSASDSTGLAGELFF	TGCAGTGCTAGCGACTCGACAGGGTTGGCCGGGGAGCTGTTTTTT
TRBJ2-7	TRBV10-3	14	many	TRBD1	CAISEGTASYEQYF	TGTGCCATCAGTGAGGGGACAGCGAGCTACGAGCAGTACTTC
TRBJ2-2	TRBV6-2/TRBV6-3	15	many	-	CASSSGIWGTGELFF	TGTGCCAGCAGTTCAGGGATTTGGGGAACCGGGGAGCTGTTTTTT
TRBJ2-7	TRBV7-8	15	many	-	CASSFQTASSYEQYF	TGTGCCAGCAGCTTTCAGACAGCAAGCTCCTACGAGCAGTACTTC
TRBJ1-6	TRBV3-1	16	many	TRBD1	CASSQGWDSYNSPLHF	TGTGCCAGCAGCCAAGGCTGGGACAGTTATAATTCACCCCTCCACTTT
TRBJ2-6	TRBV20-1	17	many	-	CSASRVGASSGANVLTF	TGCAGTGCTAGTAGGGTGGGGGCGAGCTCTGGGGCCAACGTCCTGACTTTC
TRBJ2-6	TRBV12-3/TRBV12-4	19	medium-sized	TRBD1	CASSLTGQGPPPGANVLTF	TGTGCCAGCAGTTTAACAGGACAGGGTCCCCCTCCTGGGGCCAACGTCCTGACTTTC
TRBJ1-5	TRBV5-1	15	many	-	CASSPRAGSNQPQHF	TGCGCCAGCAGCCCACGGGCTGGTAGCAATCAGCCCCAGCATTTT
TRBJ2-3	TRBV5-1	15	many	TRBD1	CASSLPGQATDTQYF	TGCGCCAGCAGCTTGCCGGGACAGGCGACAGATACGCAGTATTTT
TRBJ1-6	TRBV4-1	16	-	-	CASSQEGRGTYSPLNF	TGCGCCAGCAGCCAAGAGGGACGGGGGACTTATTCACCCCTCAACTTT
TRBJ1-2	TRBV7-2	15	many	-	CASSSWTDTNYGYTF	TGTGCCAGCAGCTCCTGGACAGACACTAACTATGGCTACACCTTC
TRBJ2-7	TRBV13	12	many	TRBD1	CASSLPPGGLNF	TGTGCCAGCAGCTTACCGCCAGGGGGTTTGAACTTC
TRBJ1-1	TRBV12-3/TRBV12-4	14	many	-	CASRLAPANTEAFF	TGTGCCAGCCGCCTAGCCCCAGCGAACACTGAAGCTTTCTTT
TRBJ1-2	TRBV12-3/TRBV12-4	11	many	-	CASRLNYGYTF	TGTGCCAGCAGGCTGAACTATGGCTACACCTTC
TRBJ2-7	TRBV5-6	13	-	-	CASMGRQTYEQYF	TGTGCCAGCATGGGGCGACAGACCTACGAGCAGTACTTC